The sample holds many counts of the clone carrying this T cell receptor (beta chain). Its specificity is unknown. The sample originates from a study of early T cells in non-severe SARS-CoV-2 infection. General study findings and limits: The study's VDJdb matching favored anti-spike CD8 responses and missed private and CD4 specificities.

TCRdb reprocessed the 5' RACE reads with MiXCR, giving one entry per CDR3 protein. This sample has over 30,000 distinct CDR3 sequences, with roughly 4.2% found just once. The specimen was whole blood. The TCR sequence derives from an adult who was a healthcare worker with PCR-confirmed SARS-CoV-2 infection or an uninfected control (not recorded which).

The CDR3 region has the DNA TGTGCCAGCTACGACCCAGGACACAAGAATACGCAGTATTTT. This translates into CASYDPGHKNTQYF. J is TRBJ2-3 and V is TRBV6-2 or TRBV6-3; tentative D call: TRBD1 (5 bases). The CDR3 contains 14 residues. V was shortened by 8 bases and J by 7 bases, with 19 bases between the two germline ends. Per the germline V gene, CDR1 is MNHEY and CDR2 is SVGEGT.